This TCR beta chain was captured by sequencing in a study of cytomegalovirus exposure and HLA in healthy donors. Study-level results: Exclusion applied to some V segments, including TRBV6-2 and TRBV6-3, as they were indistinguishable. In a later analysis, CMV-associated beta chains were mostly HLA-associated, it appeared. V- and J-gene trimming of TCR beta was linked (in a later analysis) to a missense DCLRE1C variant. CMV antigen specificity was confirmed in vitro for a few CMV-associated chains.

Turning to this clone: Its antigen is still unknown.

The PCR employed 60 Vbeta primers together with 13 Jbeta primers. Produced via immunoSEQ multiplex PCR; TCRdb's table is partial and in-frame only. The sample lists about 160,000 clones, around 83% seen once, with around 6% in the top ten. Per germline, CDR1 LNHDA and CDR2 SQIVND (reference sequence). The CDR3 length is 13 residues. The V gene end was trimmed by 6 bases and the J gene end by 8 bases; junction bases not matched to a gene: 7. The J gene is TRBJ2-1, the V gene TRBV19; 7 bases align to TRBD2. Sequencing was carried out using PBMCs. This TCR derives from a man aged 45-65 years in good health and CMV-seropositive. Here the CDR3 reads CASRMGGVHEQFF. The CDR3 DNA reads as TGTGCCAGTAGGATGGGAGGGGTACATGAGCAGTTCTTC.